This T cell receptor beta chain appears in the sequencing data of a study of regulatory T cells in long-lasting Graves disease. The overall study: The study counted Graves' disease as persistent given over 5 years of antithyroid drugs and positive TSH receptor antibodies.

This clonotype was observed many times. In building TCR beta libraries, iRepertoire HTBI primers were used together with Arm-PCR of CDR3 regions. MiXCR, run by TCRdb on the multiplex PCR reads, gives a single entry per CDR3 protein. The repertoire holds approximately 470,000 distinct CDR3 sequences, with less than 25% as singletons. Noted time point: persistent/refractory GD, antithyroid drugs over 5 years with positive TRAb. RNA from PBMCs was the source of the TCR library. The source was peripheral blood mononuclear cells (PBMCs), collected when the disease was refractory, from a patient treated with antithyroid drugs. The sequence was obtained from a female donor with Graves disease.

The CDR3, as DNA: TGTGCCAGCAACTGGTTGAACACTGAAGCTTTCTTT. It yields the protein CASNWLNTEAFF. The rearrangement uses TRBV11-2 and TRBJ1-1, with D unresolved. The germline gives CDR1 SGHAT, CDR2 FQNNGV. The CDR3 extends over 12 amino acids. Trimming took off 7 bases at V and 0 bases at J, with 6 bases between the two ends.